The 24 T cell receptor beta chains in this list originate from one sample, sequenced in a study of T cell responses to AZD1222 COVID-19 vaccine. The repertoire was sequenced with immunoSEQ multiplex PCR; TCRdb's copy has only in-frame clones and lacks some. The sample yields hundreds of thousands of clones, about 93% seen once. The sequences come from peripheral blood, collected on day 0 of MenACWY control vaccination. These TCRs come from an adult in good health.

This rearrangement joins TRBV7-9 to TRBJ1-1; D is unclear. Germline V CDR1 and CDR2: SEHNR, FQNEAQ (reference sequence). This CDR3 comprises 13 residues. V was shortened by 0 bases and J by 5 bases, with 7 bases between the two germline ends. The CDR3 region has the DNA TGTGCCAGCAGCTTAGCGGGAACAACTGAAGCTTTCTTT. This codes for CASSLAGTTEAFF.

The chain couples TRBV5-4 to TRBJ1-2; 7 nucleotides match TRBD1. The CDR3 consists of 14 residues. Germline V gene data show CDR1 as SGHNT and CDR2 as YYREEE (reference sequence). Trimming took 1 base from V and 3 from J; bases not matched to a gene: 3. The CDR3 spells CASSLKGADYGYTF. For the CDR3, the DNA is TGTGCCAGCAGCTTGAAGGGGGCAGACTATGGCTACACCTTC. Complete variable domain (other parts from reference TRBV5-4 and TRBJ1-2): ETGVTQSPTHLIKTRGQQVTLRCSSQSGHNTVSWYQQALGQGPQFIFQYYREEENGRGNFPPRFSGLQFPNYSSELNVNALELDDSALYLCASSLKGADYGYTFGSGTRLTVV.

J is TRBJ2-7 and V is TRBV10-3; 7 positions match TRBD1. After removal of 6 bases from V and 1 base from J, the junction contained 3 bases not matched to a gene. CDR1 and CDR2 (germline): ENHRY, SYGVKD. This CDR3 has 13 amino acids. Here the CDR3 reads CAIRRGQSYEQYF. CDR3 sequence (DNA): TGTGCCATCAGAAGGGGACAGTCCTACGAGCAGTACTTC.

The chain recombines TRBV3-1 (or the pseudogene TRBV3-2) with TRBJ2-5; 9 bases agree with TRBD1. The junction had 2 bases not matched to a gene; V was cut back by 1 base and J by 2 bases. CDR1 LGHDT and CDR2 YNNKEL come from the germline V gene (reference sequence). The CDR3 spans 15 residues. The CDR3 region is CASSQGTGVQETQYF. The CDR3 region has the DNA TGTGCCAGCAGCCAAGGGACAGGGGTACAAGAGACCCAGTACTTC.

The V call is TRBV5-1, the J call TRBJ1-1, with a possible D match to TRBD1 (5 bases). The CDR3 length is 15 residues. The germline CDR1 and CDR2 sequences are SGHRS and YFSETQ. Trimming removed 4 bases from V and 0 bases from J, with 13 bases in between. The CDR3 DNA reads TGCGCCAGCAGCCAACGGGGCAGTATGAACACTGAAGCTTTCTTT. Translating it yields CASSQRGSMNTEAFF.

The chain is built from TRBV24-1 and TRBJ2-1, with TRBD2 matching 9 bases. After removal of 3 bases from V and 8 bases from J, the junction contained 10 bases not matched to a gene. From germline, CDR1 is KGHDR and CDR2 SFDVKD. This CDR3 spans 16 amino acids. Here the CDR3 reads CATSDSAGGRFDEQFF. CDR3 sequence (DNA): TGTGCCACCAGTGATAGCGCGGGGGGGCGGTTTGATGAGCAGTTCTTC.

The rearrangement links TRBV7-3 to TRBJ2-3; TRBD1 might be the D (5 bases). V gave up 2 bases and J gave up 8 bases, with 17 bases separating them. Germline assignment: CDR1 SGHTA and CDR2 FQGTGA. The CDR3 has 15 amino acids. CDR3 sequence (DNA): TGTGCCAGCAGCTTAGCGGCCGCAGGGTCGGGTACGCAGTATTTT. Its translation: CASSLAAAGSGTQYF.

This clone was seen repeatedly, ten times or more. V gene TRBV6-5 combines with J gene TRBJ1-1, with 11 nucleotides matching TRBD1. This CDR3 is 15 amino acids long. V shed 6 bases, J shed 3 bases, and the junction held 6 bases outside the gene matches. Germline CDR1 is MNHEY and CDR2 is SVGAGI. The CDR3 nucleotides read TGTGCCAGCAGAGGACAGGGGGCGGGGGACACTGAAGCTTTCTTT. Translation gives CASRGQGAGDTEAFF.

V and J are TRBV19 and TRBJ2-3, with 9 bases matching TRBD1. The germline V gene encodes CDR1 LNHDA and CDR2 SQIVND (reference sequence). The CDR3 is made up of 16 amino acids. Trimming took 1 base from V and 1 from J; bases not matched to a gene: 3. CDR3 amino acids: CASSIGWTGGTDTQYF. The DNA of the CDR3 is TGTGCCAGTAGTATAGGGTGGACAGGGGGCACAGATACGCAGTATTTT. The full variable domain, in which reference TRBV19 and TRBJ2-3 provide the parts outside the CDR3, is DGGITQSPKYLFRKEGQNVTLSCEQNLNHDAMYWYRQDPGQGLRLIYYSQIVNDFQKGDIAEGYSVSREKKESFPLTVTSAQKNPTAFYLCASSIGWTGGTDTQYFGPGTRLTVL.

V and J are TRBV7-9 and TRBJ1-5; the D is unclear. Trimming cost V 1 base and J 6 bases, with 10 bases left between them. The CDR3 length is 14 residues. Germline lookup yields CDR1 SEHNR and CDR2 FQNEAQ (reference sequence). The CDR3 bases are TGTGCCAGCAGCTTAGGTGGGGTCAGTCAGCCCCAGCATTTT. Translating it yields CASSLGGVSQPQHF.

V is TRBV5-1 and J is TRBJ2-7, with 8 bases aligning to TRBD1. The CDR3 has 13 residues. Germline V gives CDR1 SGHRS, CDR2 YFSETQ. After removal of 3 bases from V and 6 bases from J, the junction contained 5 bases not matched to a gene. CDR3 DNA sequence: TGCGCCAGCAGCTATTCAGGGGGCAGCGAGCAGTACTTC. Its translation is CASSYSGGSEQYF.

The rearrangement uses TRBV5-1 and TRBJ1-1; no definite D call. CDR1 SGHRS and CDR2 YFSETQ come from the germline V gene. Trimming shortened V by 4 bases and J by 1 base, and 8 bases separated the two germline ends. This CDR3 comprises 13 residues. The CDR3 bases are TGCGCCAGCAGCAACGGCTGGAACACTGAAGCTTTCTTT. It is translated as CASSNGWNTEAFF.

This clone was observed a few times. J is TRBJ1-1 and V is TRBV5-6; no definite D call. V lost 0 bases and J lost 1, with 10 bases in between. The CDR3 totals 15 residues. Germline V gives CDR1 SGHDT, CDR2 YYEEEE. CDR3 nucleotide sequence: TGTGCCAGCAGCTTGGGTTGGCGGACGAACACTGAAGCTTTCTTT. This gives the protein CASSLGWRTNTEAFF.

The chain couples TRBV3-1 (or the pseudogene TRBV3-2) to TRBJ2-7; D remains unclear. The CDR3 length is 14 residues. Germline V CDR1 and CDR2: LGHDT, YNNKEL (reference sequence). Trimming pared 1 base from V and 3 bases from J, leaving 10 bases between. As DNA, the CDR3 is TGTGCCAGCAGCCAAGCCCCGGGTTTCTACGAGCAGTACTTC. It specifies CASSQAPGFYEQYF.

The genes are TRBV30 and TRBJ1-1; D call uncertain. CDR3 length equals 13 residues. Trimming shortened V by 1 base and J by 4 bases, and 10 bases separated the two germline ends. Per the germline V gene, CDR1 is GTSNPN and CDR2 is SVGIG (reference sequence). CDR3 region: CAWSDYMATEAFF. The CDR3 region has the DNA TGTGCCTGGAGTGACTACATGGCCACTGAAGCTTTCTTT.

Here the CDR3 DNA reads TGTGCCAGCAGTACCGGGACAGGGCCGGCTAATGAAAAACTGTTTTTT. It is translated as CASSTGTGPANEKLFF. The chain has TRBV27 and TRBJ1-4; 9 bases fit TRBD1. Germline V gene sequence: CDR1 MNHEY, CDR2 SMNVEV (reference sequence). The CDR3 length is 16 residues. V was pared by 5 bases and J by 3 bases, with 7 bases of the junction left unmatched.

The V gene is TRBV7-3, the J gene TRBJ1-2; D unclear. Germline V gene data show CDR1 as SGHTA and CDR2 as FQGTGA. V was trimmed by 5 bases and J by 3 bases, leaving 16 bases between them. The CDR3 covers 15 residues. DNA of the CDR3: TGTGCCAGCAGCCCTCAAGCGTCAGGCGACTATGGCTACACCTTC. Translation gives CASSPQASGDYGYTF.

V is TRBV10-1 and J is TRBJ1-2; no clear D. The CDR3 has 12 amino acids. Trimming removed 0 bases from V and 9 bases from J, with 8 bases in between. Germline CDR1 reads WNHNN; CDR2 reads SYGVQD (reference sequence). DNA for the CDR3: TGCGCCAGCAGTGAGTCGACCGAATGCTACACCTTC. Translated, it gives CASSESTECYTF.

This chain connects TRBV3-1 (or the pseudogene TRBV3-2) to TRBJ1-2; 11 bases align to TRBD1. The CDR3 contains 14 residues. The germline V gene has CDR1 LGHDT and CDR2 YNNKEL (reference sequence). The junction had 4 bases not matched to a gene; V was cut back by 6 bases and J by 4 bases. The CDR3, as DNA: TGTGCCAGCAGGGGGACAGGGGGATCCTATGGCTACACCTTC. Translating gives CASRGTGGSYGYTF.

The rearrangement links TRBV2 to TRBJ1-1; tentative D call: TRBD1 (5 bases). Germline V gene lookup returns CDR1 SNHLY and CDR2 FYNNEI. Trimming shortened V by 4 bases and J by 1 base, and 10 bases separated the two germline ends. The CDR3 has 14 residues. The CDR3 DNA reads TGTGCCAGCAGTGGACAGCTGGGGAACACTGAAGCTTTCTTT. It is translated as CASSGQLGNTEAFF. The full variable domain, rest sourced from reference TRBV2 and TRBJ1-1, is EPEVTQTPSHQVTQMGQEVILRCVPISNHLYFYWYRQILGQKVEFLVSFYNNEISEKSEIFDDQFSVERPDGSNFTLKIRSTKLEDSAMYFCASSGQLGNTEAFFGQGTRLTVV.

J is TRBJ1-2 and V is TRBV12-3 or TRBV12-4; TRBD1 is a possible D gene (6 bases). Trimming left V 6 bases short and J 8 bases short, with 16 bases between. This CDR3 contains 13 residues. The CDR3 coding sequence is TGTGCCAGCAGCCTGGGACAACTGAGGGGCTACACCTTC. Amino acid sequence: CASSLGQLRGYTF.

The chain couples TRBV7-9 to TRBJ1-5; D not certain. Trimming took off 0 bases at V and 6 bases at J, with 3 bases between the two ends. Germline assignment: CDR1 SEHNR and CDR2 FQNEAQ (reference sequence). The CDR3 sequence is 12 residues long. The CDR3 coding sequence is TGTGCCAGCAGCTTAGCGACTCAGCCCCAGCATTTT. Translated: CASSLATQPQHF.

The V call is TRBV2, the J call TRBJ2-5; D may be TRBD1 (7 bases). From germline, CDR1 is SNHLY and CDR2 FYNNEI. The CDR3 extends over 16 amino acids. V lost 2 bases, J lost 5 bases, and 18 bases lay in between. The CDR3 bases are TGTGCCAGCAGTGAATCGGAGGGGGCAGGCTCTGAGACCCAGTACTTC. This encodes CASSESEGAGSETQYF.

V usage is TRBV19 and J usage is TRBJ1-3; 9 bases are shared with TRBD1. The CDR3 sequence is 15 residues long. V lost 6 bases to trimming and J lost 4 bases; unmatched junction nucleotides: 7. CDR1 and CDR2 (germline): LNHDA, SQIVND (reference sequence). CDR3 in amino acids: CASRNGQGIGNTIYF. The CDR3, as DNA: TGTGCCAGTAGAAATGGACAGGGGATCGGAAACACCATATATTTT.